Listed below are T cell receptor beta chains from one sample, sequenced in a study of shared clonotypes between healthy human individuals. Method: immunoSEQ multiplex PCR; TCRdb's copy keeps in-frame clones and lacks some. The repertoire holds more than 1,200,000 clones, 97% to 99% seen once, with approximately 0.38% in the top ten. The specimen sequenced was naive CD4+ T cells sorted from blood. The receptors were gathered from a man younger than 45 in good health. Each CDR3 is given with its conserved first and last residue. A D gene is named only where the DNA matches it firmly. Expanded clones get a size class; other rows say once, few or many, or leave the size out.

abundance	j_gene	len	d_gene	v_gene	CDR3aa	CDR3nt
-	TRBJ1-4	13	-	TRBV2	CASSTDMFEKLFF	TGTGCCAGCAGTACCGACATGTTTGAAAAACTGTTTTTT
-	TRBJ1-1	16	TRBD1	TRBV9	CASSPSRQGANTEAFF	TGTGCCAGCAGCCCAAGTAGACAGGGGGCAAACACTGAAGCTTTCTTT
-	TRBJ2-2	14	TRBD2	TRBV29-1	CSAVTSGITGELFF	TGCAGCGCTGTGACTAGCGGGATTACCGGGGAGCTGTTTTTT
-	TRBJ1-1	15	-	TRBV6-1	CASSRGPDGGTEAFF	TGTGCCAGCAGTAGGGGACCCGACGGGGGCACTGAAGCTTTCTTT
-	TRBJ2-2	15	TRBD1	TRBV6-5	CASVGDRAVAGELFF	TGTGCCAGCGTTGGGGACAGGGCCGTCGCCGGGGAGCTGTTTTTT
-	TRBJ2-7	15	-	TRBV2	CASSEAGPPSYEQYF	TGTGCCAGCAGTGAGGCAGGTCCCCCCTCCTACGAGCAGTACTTC
-	TRBJ1-1	15	TRBD1	TRBV27	CASSFRQGGGTEAFF	TGTGCCAGCAGTTTTCGACAGGGGGGAGGAACTGAAGCTTTCTTT
-	TRBJ2-3	16	-	TRBV12-2	CASRPYSGRGTDTQYF	TGTGCAAGTCGGCCTTATAGCGGGAGAGGAACAGATACGCAGTATTTT
-	TRBJ1-1	12	-	TRBV6-1	CASSDLVRKAFF	TGTGCCAGCAGTGATCTCGTACGGAAAGCTTTCTTT
-	TRBJ2-1	13	TRBD2	TRBV14	CASSGLAINEQFF	TGTGCCAGCAGCGGACTAGCGATTAATGAGCAGTTCTTC
-	TRBJ2-1	18	-	TRBV27	CASRSTPLTASSYNEQFF	TGTGCCAGCAGGAGTACCCCTCTCACGGCCAGCTCCTACAATGAGCAGTTCTTC
-	TRBJ1-1	14	-	TRBV7-2	CASSPSGGWTEAFF	TGTGCCAGCAGCCCCAGTGGCGGATGGACTGAAGCTTTCTTT
once	TRBJ2-3	16	TRBD2	TRBV9	CASSPGGGRLGDTQYF	TGTGCCAGCAGCCCCGGGGGCGGGAGGTTAGGGGATACGCAGTATTTT
-	TRBJ2-1	12	TRBD2	TRBV29-1	CSVESFLAGGLF	TGCAGCGTTGAATCTTTCCTAGCGGGAGGTCTCTTC
-	TRBJ2-2	14	-	TRBV7-9	CASSPRDATGELFF	TGTGCCAGCAGCCCCCGGGATGCCACCGGGGAGCTGTTTTTT
-	TRBJ2-7	13	-	TRBV2	CASWGGSSYEQYF	TGTGCCAGCTGGGGGGGCAGCTCCTACGAGCAGTACTTC
-	TRBJ2-2	16	TRBD2	TRBV7-7	CASSRTSGLSTGELFF	TGTGCTAGCAGCCGGACTAGCGGCTTAAGCACCGGGGAGCTGTTTTTT
-	TRBJ1-2	15	-	TRBV28	CASSDSRRSGYGYTF	TGTGCCAGCAGTGACTCCAGGAGAAGCGGCTATGGCTACACCTTC
-	TRBJ2-1	14	-	TRBV7-9	CASSLAGVNNEQFF	TGTGCCAGCAGCTTAGCGGGAGTGAACAATGAGCAGTTCTTC
-	TRBJ2-1	14	TRBD1	TRBV5-1	CASSLLPGGIEQFF	TGCGCCAGCAGCCTCCTGCCAGGGGGCATAGAGCAGTTCTTC
-	TRBJ2-7	13	-	TRBV9	CASSVGSYYEQYF	TGTGCCAGCAGCGTAGGGAGTTACTACGAGCAGTACTTC
-	TRBJ1-2	13	-	TRBV19	CASSIGGQSPYTF	TGTGCCAGTAGTATAGGCGGGCAGAGCCCCTACACCTTC
-	TRBJ2-1	16	-	TRBV10-3	CAISESIIKPGDEQFF	TGTGCCATCAGTGAGTCGATTATAAAACCCGGGGACGAGCAGTTCTTC
-	TRBJ2-5	11	-	TRBV19	CASTSSGTQYF	TGTGCCAGTACCTCTTCGGGGACCCAGTACTTC
-	TRBJ2-7	12	-	TRBV7-3	CASSLTGGEQYF	TGTGCCAGCAGCTTAACAGGGGGCGAGCAGTACTTC
-	TRBJ2-7	15	-	TRBV5-1	CASSLAGTQLYEQYF	TGCGCCAGCAGCTTGGCGGGGACCCAACTCTACGAGCAGTACTTC
-	TRBJ2-2	16	-	TRBV19	CASRGSGTRNTGELFF	TGTGCCAGTAGAGGTTCCGGGACTCGGAACACCGGGGAGCTGTTTTTT
-	TRBJ1-2	14	-	TRBV6-1	CASNLVQGNYGYTF	TGTGCCAGCAACCTAGTTCAGGGGAACTATGGCTACACCTTC
-	TRBJ2-7	13	-	TRBV11-2	CASSLVPSYEQYF	TGTGCCAGCAGCTTAGTACCCTCCTACGAGCAGTACTTC
-	TRBJ2-1	12	-	TRBV4-1	CASSPQRHEQFF	TGCGCCAGCAGCCCCCAGCGGCATGAGCAGTTCTTC
-	TRBJ2-5	12	-	TRBV2	CASSEAVETQYF	TGTGCCAGCAGTGAAGCGGTGGAGACCCAGTACTTC
-	TRBJ1-2	15	TRBD1	TRBV11-2	CASRKLGQTYYGYTF	TGTGCCAGCAGAAAACTGGGACAGACTTACTATGGCTACACCTTC
-	TRBJ1-3	13	-	TRBV6-5	CASRRSSGNTIYF	TGTGCCAGCAGAAGATCTTCTGGAAACACCATATATTTT
-	TRBJ2-7	15	-	TRBV7-2	CASSLARGSSYEQYF	TGTGCCAGCAGCTTAGCTAGAGGGAGTTCCTACGAGCAGTACTTC
-	TRBJ1-1	13	-	TRBV19	CASSVGLLTEAFF	TGTGCCAGTAGTGTTGGACTCCTCACTGAAGCTTTCTTT
-	TRBJ2-5	13	TRBD1	TRBV29-1	CSTGVGPGETQYF	TGCAGTACAGGGGTCGGACCGGGGGAGACCCAGTACTTC
-	TRBJ2-2	16	TRBD2	TRBV5-1	CASSWGTSGNTGELFF	TGCGCCAGCAGCTGGGGGACTAGCGGAAACACCGGGGAGCTGTTTTTT
-	TRBJ2-1	13	-	TRBV4-1	CASSPHALNEQFF	TGCGCCAGCAGCCCCCACGCGCTTAATGAGCAGTTCTTC
-	TRBJ2-1	13	TRBD2	TRBV28	CASTSGTSNEQFF	TGTGCCAGCACGTCCGGGACTAGCAATGAGCAGTTCTTC
-	TRBJ1-3	17	-	TRBV15	CATSRDPLQGRGNTIYF	TGTGCCACCAGCAGAGATCCTCTCCAGGGACGCGGAAACACCATATATTTT